The text below deals with one T cell receptor beta chain. Under the authors' procedure: It was from reference gene primer amplification that nucleated cell counts were estimated. Method: immunoSEQ multiplex PCR; TCRdb's copy keeps in-frame clones and lacks some. V and J calls and clone size are as listed in that table; D and trimming were resolved from the DNA. This table holds about 230,000 clones, approximately 90% found once. The data stem from a study of blood T cell repertoires in COVID-19. CDR3 length equals 15 residues. V was trimmed by 1 base and J by 0 bases, leaving 10 bases between them. Germline-derived CDR1 and CDR2 are GTSNPN and SVGIG (reference sequence).

The sequencing input was PBMCs or T cells enriched from blood (not recorded which). The rearrangement links TRBV30 to TRBJ1-3, with D perhaps matching TRBD1 (6 bases). The receptor was derived from a woman in her 40s with acute COVID-19. CDR3 DNA sequence: TGTGCCTGGAGTGAACAGGGCCCCTCTGGAAACACCATATATTTT. Translating it yields CAWSEQGPSGNTIYF.